The following is a T cell receptor beta chain sequence with its context. These data are taken from a study of blood T cell repertoires in COVID-19. Clones were read by immunoSEQ multiplex PCR, and TCRdb kept only the in-frame ones, dropping some. In the table there are around 97,000 clones, about 80% of which are singletons. The TCR was taken from a man between 65 and 79 years old with acute or convalescent COVID-19. Sequenced material: peripheral blood.

The CDR3 nucleotides read TGTGCCACGAACCACGGGGGGCGTTATGGCTACACCTTC. This encodes CATNHGGRYGYTF. The chain carries TRBV19 and TRBJ1-2, with D possibly matching TRBD1 (6 bases). The ends were cut back, 10 bases at V and 5 bases at J, with 17 bases in the middle. CDR1 is LNHDA and CDR2 is SQIVND in the germline V gene (reference sequence). The CDR3 length is 13 residues.